The rows below give T cell receptor beta chains drawn from one sample of a study of blood T cell repertoires in COVID-19. Here immunoSEQ multiplex PCR was the method, and the copy in TCRdb shows in-frame clones only, minus some. This sample has 300,000 to 400,000 clones; 80% to 90% occur once, and the top ten carry 7.8%. The sample consisted of peripheral blood. The receptors derive from a woman between 45 and 60 years old who had recovered from COVID-19. CDR3s leave out the opening cysteine and the closing phenylalanine or tryptophan. Fields, in order: CDR3 protein, CDR3 length, V gene.

CDR3aa: ASRGNSPLH
len: 9
v_gene: TRBV28

CDR3aa: ASSIPRDSYNSPLH
len: 14
v_gene: TRBV19

CDR3aa: ASSPQGTSVHREQF
len: 14
v_gene: TRBV11-2

CDR3aa: AWIRRGLLEQY
len: 11
v_gene: TRBV30

CDR3aa: ASSSLGLTDTQY
len: 12
v_gene: TRBV7-2

CDR3aa: ATSEPGQGTHNEQF
len: 14
v_gene: TRBV24-1

CDR3aa: ASSQDEGDRNHQPQH
len: 15
v_gene: TRBV3-1/TRBV3-2

CDR3aa: ASSPRTGQPQH
len: 11
v_gene: TRBV7-9

CDR3aa: ASSTPGRGQPQH
len: 12
v_gene: TRBV19

CDR3aa: AIRGDTHYEQY
len: 11
v_gene: TRBV10-3

CDR3aa: ASSTDSTYEQY
len: 11
v_gene: TRBV5-1

CDR3aa: ASSYPGTRRGYGYT
len: 14
v_gene: TRBV5-4

CDR3aa: ASSFQGSYEQY
len: 11
v_gene: TRBV6-5

CDR3aa: ASAEVSNNSPLH
len: 12
v_gene: TRBV4-3

CDR3aa: ASSLGQVNSPLH
len: 12
v_gene: TRBV7-2

CDR3aa: AWGTSVEQF
len: 9
v_gene: TRBV30

CDR3aa: ARSFGGSCPGELF
len: 13
v_gene: TRBV5-3

CDR3aa: ASSITAGGYQPQH
len: 13
v_gene: TRBV19

CDR3aa: ASSLGLSAKQY
len: 11
v_gene: TRBV27

CDR3aa: ASPGGEAF
len: 8
v_gene: TRBV10-1

CDR3aa: ASSPRLQGGNEQF
len: 13
v_gene: TRBV18

CDR3aa: ATLPVSSTDTQY
len: 12
v_gene: TRBV6-5

CDR3aa: ASTRPLMSGGAGANVLT
len: 17
v_gene: TRBV7-2

CDR3aa: SIRGSRWEQY
len: 10
v_gene: TRBV29-1

CDR3aa: ATSDLGVSGNTIY
len: 13
v_gene: TRBV24-1

CDR3aa: ASSSTLAGSTDTQY
len: 14
v_gene: TRBV6-6

CDR3aa: ASREPYEGSQAAEAF
len: 15
v_gene: TRBV6-1

CDR3aa: ASSYLAQETQY
len: 11
v_gene: TRBV7-9

CDR3aa: ASSLGPGEETQY
len: 12
v_gene: TRBV5-1

CDR3aa: ASSAGTSGNNEQF
len: 13
v_gene: TRBV9

CDR3aa: ASSGWTGANYEQY
len: 13
v_gene: TRBV6-5

CDR3aa: ASRPTGGLETQY
len: 12
v_gene: TRBV28

CDR3aa: ASSVAGGTGELF
len: 12
v_gene: TRBV9

CDR3aa: ASRERGGQSNEQF
len: 13
v_gene: TRBV2

CDR3aa: ASSLIAGGRNTGELF
len: 15
v_gene: TRBV6-6

CDR3aa: ASSQDPLAGGVGGELF
len: 16
v_gene: TRBV4-3

CDR3aa: ASSLVLGPDTQY
len: 12
v_gene: TRBV7-9

CDR3aa: ASSHRLGAGDGNEQF
len: 15
v_gene: TRBV4-3

CDR3aa: ASSIYSNNEQF
len: 11
v_gene: TRBV19